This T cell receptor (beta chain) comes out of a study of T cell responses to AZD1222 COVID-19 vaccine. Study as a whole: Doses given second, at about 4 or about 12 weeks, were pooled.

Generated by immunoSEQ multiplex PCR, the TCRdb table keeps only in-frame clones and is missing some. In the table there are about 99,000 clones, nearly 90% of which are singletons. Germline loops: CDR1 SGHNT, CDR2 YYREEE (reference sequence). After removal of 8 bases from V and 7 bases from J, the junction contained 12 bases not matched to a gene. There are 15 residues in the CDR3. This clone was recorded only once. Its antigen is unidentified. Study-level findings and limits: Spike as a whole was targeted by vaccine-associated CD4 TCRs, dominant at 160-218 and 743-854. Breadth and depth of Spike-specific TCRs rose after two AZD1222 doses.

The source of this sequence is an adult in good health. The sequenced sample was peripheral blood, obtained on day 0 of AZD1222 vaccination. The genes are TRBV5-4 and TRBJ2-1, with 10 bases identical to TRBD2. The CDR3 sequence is CASLSAGGPGNEQFF. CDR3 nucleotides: TGTGCCAGTCTCTCAGCGGGAGGGCCAGGGAATGAGCAGTTCTTC.